The 14 T cell receptor beta chains below come from one sample, sequenced in a study of shared clonotypes between healthy human individuals. Produced via immunoSEQ multiplex PCR; TCRdb's table is partial and in-frame only. In the table there are millions of clones, roughly 91% of which are singletons. Positively selected for CCR7, the CD45RO-negative cells used as naive CD8 cells excluded terminally differentiated effector memory CD45RA+ cells. Specimen: naive CD8+ T cells from PBMCs. These receptors were taken from a man younger than 35 in good health. Some clones in this sample may be carry-over from other donors' samples.

The chain recombines TRBV19 with TRBJ1-2; maybe TRBD1 (6 bases). Trimming pared 4 bases from V and 3 bases from J, leaving 9 bases between. Germline V gene data show CDR1 as LNHDA and CDR2 as SQIVND (reference sequence). The CDR3 spans 13 residues. In nucleotides, the CDR3 is TGTGCCAGTAGTAGAGGACAGTACTATGGCTACACCTTC. It specifies CASSRGQYYGYTF.

V usage is TRBV7-8 and J usage is TRBJ2-1, with 12 bases fitting TRBD2. V lost 1 base, J lost 6 bases, and 13 bases stayed unmatched. CDR3 length equals 19 residues. Germline V lookup: CDR1 SGHVS, CDR2 FQNEAQ. CDR3 amino acids: CASSLGLAGGPRMVNEQFF. In nucleotides, the CDR3 is TGTGCCAGCAGCTTAGGCCTAGCGGGAGGGCCTCGGATGGTCAATGAGCAGTTCTTC.

This clone is a singleton in its sample. The chain combines TRBV5-6 with TRBJ2-7, with TRBD1 as a possible D gene (7 bases). The CDR3 length is 14 residues. V was trimmed by 7 bases and J by 1 base, leaving 15 bases between them. CDR1 and CDR2 (germline): SGHDT, YYEEEE. The CDR3 sequence: CASLSGGFSYEQYF. The CDR3, as DNA: TGTGCCAGCCTCTCAGGGGGGTTTTCCTACGAGCAGTACTTC.

This chain uses TRBV27 with TRBJ2-2; the D is unclear. There are 12 residues in the CDR3. CDR1 is MNHEY, CDR2 SMNVEV, per germline (reference sequence). V gave up 2 bases and J gave up 6 bases, with 4 bases separating them. Here the CDR3 DNA reads TGTGCCAGCAGTTTAATGTCCGGGGAGCTGTTTTTT. Translating it yields CASSLMSGELFF.

This sequence joins TRBV5-6 and TRBJ2-6; D remains ambiguous. The V and J ends lost 1 base and 0 bases respectively, with 5 bases between them. Germline V gene lookup returns CDR1 SGHDT and CDR2 YYEEEE. The CDR3 loop spans 15 amino acids. CDR3 residues: CASSLSYSGANVLTF. For the CDR3, the DNA is TGTGCCAGCAGCTTGTCCTACTCTGGGGCCAACGTCCTGACTTTC.

Worth noting for this clone: One end of the junction varies from germline; a read error may be responsible. This rearrangement joins TRBV6-5 to TRBJ1-1; D is ambiguous. CDR1 and CDR2 from the germline V gene are MNHEY and SVGAGI. This CDR3 is 15 amino acids long. The CDR3 nucleotides are TGTGCCAGCAGTTACGGCTCGGGCATGAACATTGAAGCTTTCTTT. It specifies CASSYGSGMNIEAFF.

This rearrangement joins TRBV12-5 to TRBJ1-1; the D is unclear. This CDR3 has 13 residues. Germline assignment: CDR1 LGHNT and CDR2 FRNRAP. The germline V and J ends were trimmed by 8 bases and 4 bases, with 14 bases remaining between them. CDR3 DNA: TGTGCTAGTAAGTTTGTAGGTTCCACTGAAGCTTTCTTT. This sequence encodes CASKFVGSTEAFF.

The chain combines TRBV9 with TRBJ2-3, with D tentatively TRBD1 (5 bases). The CDR3 covers 14 residues. Germline V lookup: CDR1 SGDLS, CDR2 YYNGEE. Trimming cost V 6 bases and J 5 bases, with 16 bases left between them. The CDR3 coding sequence is TGTGCCAGCAATAAGGGGCGTGTACAAGATACGCAGTATTTT. Its translation: CASNKGRVQDTQYF.

This chain uses TRBV15 with TRBJ1-4; tentative D call: TRBD1 (5 bases). The CDR3 runs to 16 residues. Per the germline V gene, CDR1 is LNHNV and CDR2 is YYDKDF (reference sequence). V was pared by 3 bases and J by 5 bases, with 16 bases between. The CDR3 spells CATSSRPGAGNEKLFF. CDR3 coding DNA: TGTGCCACCAGCAGCCGCCCCGGGGCTGGGAATGAAAAACTGTTTTTT.

The chain couples TRBV27 to TRBJ2-5; 7 bases align to TRBD1. With 8 bases clipped from V and 2 bases from J, the junction kept 2 bases outside the gene matches. From germline, CDR1 is MNHEY and CDR2 SMNVEV (reference sequence). The CDR3 consists of 12 residues. This CDR3 is CASGQAQETQYF. Written as DNA, the CDR3 is TGTGCCAGCGGACAGGCACAAGAGACCCAGTACTTC.

The chain carries TRBV4-1 and TRBJ2-7; tentatively, D is TRBD2 (5 bases). Germline assignment: CDR1 MGHRA and CDR2 YSYEKL. CDR3 length equals 15 residues. With 0 bases removed from V and 2 bases from J, the gap between germline ends came to 11 bases. The CDR3 sequence is CASSQDFGSTYEQYF. The CDR3, as DNA: TGCGCCAGCAGCCAAGACTTTGGGAGCACCTACGAGCAGTACTTC.

This clone showed up just once. This sequence joins TRBV11-2 and TRBJ2-7; 9 bases align to TRBD2. CDR1 and CDR2 (germline): SGHAT, FQNNGV. Trimming at V came to 3 bases and at J to 1 base, leaving 4 bases not matched to a gene. The CDR3 is 15 amino acids. The CDR3: CASSLTSGNSYEQYF. CDR3 bases: TGTGCCAGCAGCTTGACTAGCGGCAATTCCTACGAGCAGTACTTC.

The chain recombines TRBV9 with TRBJ2-5, with a weak D call TRBD2 (5 bases). Trimming left V 3 bases short and J 5 bases short, with 17 bases between. Germline V gene lookup returns CDR1 SGDLS and CDR2 YYNGEE. The CDR3 consists of 15 residues. The CDR3, as DNA: TGTGCCAGCAGCGCACGGACTGCCACCCGGGAGACCCAGTACTTC. Its protein is CASSARTATRETQYF.

As concerns this clone: Additional DNA sequences in this sample encode the identical CDR3. This sequence joins TRBV9 and TRBJ2-2; D unclear. V was cut by 0 bases and J by 4 bases, with 1 base left in between. Looked up from germline, CDR1 is SGDLS and CDR2 is YYNGEE. The CDR3 covers 12 residues. The CDR3 region has the DNA TGTGCCAGCAGCGTAGTCACCGGGGAGCTGTTTTTT. The encoded protein is CASSVVTGELFF.